This is a list of T cell receptor beta chains from one sample in a study of CD8 T cells in Susac syndrome. TCRdb fed the immunoSEQ multiplex PCR reads into MiXCR, producing one record per CDR3 protein. The table includes roughly 180,000 distinct CDR3 sequences, about 94% detected once. Material: CD4+ T cells from PBMCs. All receptors come from a human donor in good health. Each CDR3 is given with its conserved first and last residue. Fields, in order: clone size, J gene, CDR3 length, V gene, D gene, CDR3 DNA, CDR3 protein. A D gene is named only where the DNA matches it firmly. Size is omitted from some rows. Given values are once, few, many or a class for expanded clones.

NA,TRBJ2-7,13,TRBV28,NA,TGTGCCAGCAGAAGGGGCCTCCGCAGCGAGCAGTACTTC,CASRRGLRSEQYF
NA,TRBJ2-1,15,TRBV27,NA,TGTGCCAGCAGCGGGTCGCGGATCCAAAGAAATGAGCAGTTCTTC,CASSGSRIQRNEQFF
once,TRBJ1-4,15,TRBV9,NA,TGTGCCAGCAGCGCCTCAGCGAATAGGCAGGGAAAACTGTTTTTT,CASSASANRQGKLFF
NA,TRBJ2-1,11,TRBV6-5,NA,TGTGCCAGCAGTTACGGCTATGAGCAGTTCTTC,CASSYGYEQFF
NA,TRBJ2-7,13,TRBV20-1,NA,TGCAGTGTGGGGCCGGGACCCATGGACGAGCAGTACTTC,CSVGPGPMDEQYF
NA,TRBJ1-2,15,TRBV30,TRBD1,TGTGCCTGGAGTGTCCAACGACAGGGGGCCTTCGGCTACACCTTC,CAWSVQRQGAFGYTF
NA,TRBJ2-1,15,TRBV3-1,NA,TGTGCCAGCAGCCAAGCTGGAGGGCGGAACAATGAGCAGTTCTTC,CASSQAGGRNNEQFF
NA,TRBJ2-4,13,TRBV5-1,NA,TGCGCCAGCAGGGGGGACACCGGATACATTCAGTACTTC,CASRGDTGYIQYF
NA,TRBJ2-7,14,TRBV6-6,NA,TGTGCCAGCAGTTACCGAGGGAGTTTCCACGAGCAGTACTTC,CASSYRGSFHEQYF
NA,TRBJ1-4,12,TRBV29-1,NA,TGCAGCGCCCTACGGGCGGGTGAAAAACTGTTTTTT,CSALRAGEKLFF
NA,TRBJ2-7,15,TRBV20-1,TRBD2,TGCAGTGCTAGACACAGCGGGAGGCCTTCGGGGGAGCAGTACTTC,CSARHSGRPSGEQYF
NA,TRBJ2-1,14,TRBV20-1,NA,TGCAGTGCTAGAGTGAGGCGGTCCTACAATGAGCAGTTCTTC,CSARVRRSYNEQFF
NA,TRBJ2-7,15,TRBV7-9,TRBD2,TGTGCCAGCAGCTTAGTTGTTAGCGGGAGGTACGAGCAGTACTTC,CASSLVVSGRYEQYF
NA,TRBJ1-5,13,TRBV24-1,NA,TGTGCCACCAGTGGTTCGTCCAGTCAGCCCCAGCATTTT,CATSGSSSQPQHF
NA,TRBJ2-6,16,TRBV27,NA,TGTGCCAGCAGCCCCCCAGGTGACGGCGGGGCCAACGTCCTGACTTTC,CASSPPGDGGANVLTF
NA,TRBJ2-3,17,TRBV20-1,NA,TGCAGTGCTAGAGATCCCTACCTTAGCGGTAGTACAGATACGCAGTATTTT,CSARDPYLSGSTDTQYF
NA,TRBJ2-5,11,TRBV29-1,NA,TGCAGCGTTGAACAGTTTCAGACCCAGTACTTC,CSVEQFQTQYF
NA,TRBJ2-1,15,TRBV5-4,TRBD1,TGTGCCAGCAGCCCGATCTCCGGGACAGGCAATGAGCAGTTCTTC,CASSPISGTGNEQFF
NA,TRBJ1-5,14,TRBV15,NA,TGTGCCACCAGCACCAGGGAAACGGGTCAGCCCCAGCATTTT,CATSTRETGQPQHF
NA,TRBJ1-2,12,TRBV29-1,TRBD1,TGCAGCGTTGGGGACAGGACCTATGGCTACACCTTC,CSVGDRTYGYTF
once,TRBJ2-3,13,TRBV19,NA,TGTGCCAGTAGTGGGGACAGCACAGATACGCAGTATTTT,CASSGDSTDTQYF
NA,TRBJ2-3,14,TRBV29-1,NA,TGCAGCGGAACTCTAGCGTCTAGCACAGATGCGCAGTATTTT,CSGTLASSTDAQYF
NA,TRBJ2-1,13,TRBV6-1,NA,TGTGCCAGTACTAGCCGAACCTACAATGAGCAGTTCTTC,CASTSRTYNEQFF
NA,TRBJ1-5,16,TRBV4-1,NA,TGCGCCAGCAGCCAAGATGGTCATCCAGCAAATCAGCCCCAGCATTTT,CASSQDGHPANQPQHF
NA,TRBJ2-7,14,TRBV5-1,NA,TGCGCCAGCAGCCGTAGGGACGAACCCTACGAGCAGTACTTC,CASSRRDEPYEQYF
NA,TRBJ1-1,13,TRBV12-3/TRBV12-4,TRBD1,TGTGCCAGCGGCGTTGGGACAGGGTCCGAAGCTTTCTTT,CASGVGTGSEAFF
once,TRBJ2-7,15,TRBV20-1,TRBD2,TGCAGTGCTAGAGCATGGCGGGAGAAGTCCTACGAGCAGTACTTC,CSARAWREKSYEQYF
NA,TRBJ2-2,15,TRBV5-5,NA,TGTGCCAGCAGCCCGCTTGTAGTGAACACCGGGGAGCTGTTTTTT,CASSPLVVNTGELFF
NA,TRBJ1-2,14,TRBV27,TRBD1,TGTGCCAGCAGAAGACAGGGAATAAACTATGGCTACACCTTC,CASRRQGINYGYTF
NA,TRBJ2-1,14,TRBV6-2/TRBV6-3,NA,TGTGCCAGCAGCCAGTTAAGCGGAGCTAATGAGCAGTTCTTC,CASSQLSGANEQFF
NA,TRBJ1-1,12,TRBV30,NA,TGTGCCTGGAGTGTCAAGTCCACTGAAGCTTTCTTT,CAWSVKSTEAFF
once,TRBJ2-1,16,TRBV3-1,NA,TGTGCCAGCAGCCCTTCTGGGGGAGGCTCCTACAATGAGCAGTTCTTC,CASSPSGGGSYNEQFF
NA,TRBJ2-7,12,TRBV29-1,NA,TGCAGCGTCAACGGCAGGGAGAGGGAGCAGTACTTC,CSVNGREREQYF
NA,TRBJ2-1,14,TRBV5-1,NA,TGCGCCAGCAGCTTGTCCGTTCGACGTGATGAGCAGTTCTTC,CASSLSVRRDEQFF
NA,TRBJ2-3,12,TRBV2,NA,TGTGCCAGCACGGGAACCACAGATACGCAGTATTTT,CASTGTTDTQYF
NA,TRBJ1-5,13,TRBV29-1,NA,TGCAGCGTTGGCGGGGGTCGGAATCAGCCCCAGCATTTT,CSVGGGRNQPQHF
NA,TRBJ2-1,15,TRBV29-1,TRBD2,TGCAGCGCGGCCCTGACTAGCCCGCCTCTCCATGAGCAGTTCTTC,CSAALTSPPLHEQFF
NA,TRBJ2-7,16,TRBV19,TRBD2,TGTGCCAGTAGTAAACCTCATAGCGGGAGTTCGTACGAGCAGTACTTC,CASSKPHSGSSYEQYF
NA,TRBJ1-5,14,TRBV29-1,TRBD1,TGCAGCGTTGTCGTGGGACAGGTAGGACAGCCCCAGCATTTT,CSVVVGQVGQPQHF
once,TRBJ2-7,14,TRBV20-1,NA,TGCAGTGCTAAACCCGGGACGGCCCCCTACGAGCAGTACTTC,CSAKPGTAPYEQYF
once,TRBJ2-1,12,TRBV14,NA,TGTGCCAGCAGCCTCCCACTCAATGAGCAGTTCTTC,CASSLPLNEQFF
NA,TRBJ1-2,13,TRBV20-1,NA,TGCAGTGCTACAAGCCGGGGTGACTATGGCTACACCTTC,CSATSRGDYGYTF
once,TRBJ2-6,19,TRBV12-3/TRBV12-4,TRBD1,TGTGCCAGCAGTCCCCGTCCCGGGACAGGGTCAACTGGGGCCAACGTCCTGACTTTC,CASSPRPGTGSTGANVLTF
NA,TRBJ2-3,13,TRBV20-1,NA,TGCAGTGCTAGTAATGCGGACACAGATACGCAGTATTTT,CSASNADTDTQYF
NA,TRBJ2-3,14,TRBV28,NA,TGTGCCAGCAGTAGGACATCGAGCACAGATACGCAGTATTTT,CASSRTSSTDTQYF
NA,TRBJ2-7,13,TRBV15,NA,TGTGCCACCAGCAGAGGGGCAGCCTACGAGCAGTACTTC,CATSRGAAYEQYF
NA,TRBJ2-2,15,TRBV15,NA,TGTGCCACCAGCAGATTTCTCCAGGGGACCGGGGAGCTGTTTTTT,CATSRFLQGTGELFF
NA,TRBJ1-1,14,TRBV18,NA,TGTGCCAGCTCCCAGGGAGTTTGGGACACTGAAGCTTTCTTT,CASSQGVWDTEAFF
NA,TRBJ2-7,14,TRBV15,NA,TGTGCCACCAGCAGAGATGCCTCGTCGGGGGAGCAGTACTTC,CATSRDASSGEQYF
once,TRBJ2-1,19,TRBV30,TRBD2,TGTGCCTGGACCTACTTGACTAGCGGGGCCACCAGCTCCTACAATGAGCAGTTCTTC,CAWTYLTSGATSSYNEQFF
NA,TRBJ1-5,12,TRBV29-1,NA,TGCAGCGTTGAAGGGGGCTTTCAGCCCCAGCATTTT,CSVEGGFQPQHF
NA,TRBJ1-3,11,TRBV30,TRBD1,TGTGCCTGGAACAGGGGGAACACCATATATTTT,CAWNRGNTIYF
NA,TRBJ1-4,11,TRBV29-1,NA,TGCAGCGGGACCCAGGGGACAAAACTGTTTTTT,CSGTQGTKLFF
NA,TRBJ1-1,12,TRBV29-1,NA,TGCAGCGCCGAGACGGGGGGAACTGAAGCTTTCTTT,CSAETGGTEAFF
NA,TRBJ1-2,15,TRBV30,TRBD1,TGTGCCTGGAGACCGTGGGACAGGGTTATCTATGGCTACACCTTC,CAWRPWDRVIYGYTF
NA,TRBJ2-5,15,TRBV19,TRBD1,TGTGCCAGCAGTCGCTCCGGGACAGGGGACGAGACCCAGTACTTC,CASSRSGTGDETQYF
NA,TRBJ2-4,14,TRBV29-1,NA,TGCAGCGTTGTGGGAGATCGGTCCAAAAACATTCAGTACTTC,CSVVGDRSKNIQYF
NA,TRBJ2-7,13,TRBV6-2/TRBV6-3,TRBD2,TGTGCCGGGGGGGGAAGCGCCTCCTACGAGCAGTACTTC,CAGGGSASYEQYF